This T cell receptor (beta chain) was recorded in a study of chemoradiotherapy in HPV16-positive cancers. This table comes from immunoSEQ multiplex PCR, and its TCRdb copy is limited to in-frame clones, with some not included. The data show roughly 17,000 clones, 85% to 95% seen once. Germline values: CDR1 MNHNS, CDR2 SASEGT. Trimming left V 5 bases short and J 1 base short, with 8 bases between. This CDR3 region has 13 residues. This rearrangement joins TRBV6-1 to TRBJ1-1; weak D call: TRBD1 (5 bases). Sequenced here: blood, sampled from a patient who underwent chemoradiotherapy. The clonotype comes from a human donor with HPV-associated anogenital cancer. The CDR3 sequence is CASSRTSNTEAFF. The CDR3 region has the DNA TGTGCCAGCAGTAGGACATCGAACACTGAAGCTTTCTTT.